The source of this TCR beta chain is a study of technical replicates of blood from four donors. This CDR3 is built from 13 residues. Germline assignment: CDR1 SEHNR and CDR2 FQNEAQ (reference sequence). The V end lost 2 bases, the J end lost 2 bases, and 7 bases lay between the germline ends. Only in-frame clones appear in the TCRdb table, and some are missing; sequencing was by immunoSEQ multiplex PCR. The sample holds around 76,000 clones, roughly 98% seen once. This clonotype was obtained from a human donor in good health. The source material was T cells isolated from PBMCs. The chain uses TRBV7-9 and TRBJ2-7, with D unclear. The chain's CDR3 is CASSLTQAYEQYF. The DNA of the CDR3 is TGTGCCAGCAGCTTAACCCAGGCCTACGAGCAGTACTTC.